A single sample gave rise to the 2 T cell receptor beta chains below, sequenced in a study of T cells in Graves' hyperthyroidism and ophthalmopathy (dated by TCRdb to 2018 to 2020). To prepare the library, multiplex PCR was applied. The sequencer was an Illumina HiSeq 2000. The TCR beta CDR3 regions were amplified from the RNA transcripts. A first-round RT-PCR of the TCR CDR3 used the HTBI primer set with the Qiagen OneStep RT-PCR kit. The public reads were run again by TCRdb, first through fastp at Q25 and then through MiXCR, and only productive beta chains were kept. Duplicate CDR3 protein sequences are folded into a single record with the most common DNA and genes. The sample includes around 690,000 distinct CDR3 sequences, with around 15% observed a single time. The top ten clonotypes cover around a sixth of the sample. The sample consisted of blood. Source of these receptors: a man between 45 and 60 years old with Graves' hyperthyroidism.

The V call is TRBV30, the J call TRBJ2-3; D is undetermined. The CDR3 runs to 11 residues. Trimming took 2 bases from V and 5 from J, leaving 5 bases between them. Germline lookup yields CDR1 GTSNPN and CDR2 SVGIG (reference sequence). CDR3 in amino acids: CAWSFGDTQYF. The CDR3, as DNA: TGTGCCTGGAGTTTTGGAGATACGCAGTATTTT.

This clonotype was observed a few times. The chain joins TRBV27 to TRBJ2-7; D gene unclear. The germline V gene encodes CDR1 MNHEY and CDR2 SMNVEV (reference sequence). The CDR3 extends over 15 amino acids. V lost 0 bases, J lost 0 bases, and 9 bases lay in between. The CDR3 spells CASSLSRRSSYEQYF. CDR3 coding DNA: TGTGCCAGCAGTTTATCTCGGCGGAGCTCCTACGAGCAGTACTTC.